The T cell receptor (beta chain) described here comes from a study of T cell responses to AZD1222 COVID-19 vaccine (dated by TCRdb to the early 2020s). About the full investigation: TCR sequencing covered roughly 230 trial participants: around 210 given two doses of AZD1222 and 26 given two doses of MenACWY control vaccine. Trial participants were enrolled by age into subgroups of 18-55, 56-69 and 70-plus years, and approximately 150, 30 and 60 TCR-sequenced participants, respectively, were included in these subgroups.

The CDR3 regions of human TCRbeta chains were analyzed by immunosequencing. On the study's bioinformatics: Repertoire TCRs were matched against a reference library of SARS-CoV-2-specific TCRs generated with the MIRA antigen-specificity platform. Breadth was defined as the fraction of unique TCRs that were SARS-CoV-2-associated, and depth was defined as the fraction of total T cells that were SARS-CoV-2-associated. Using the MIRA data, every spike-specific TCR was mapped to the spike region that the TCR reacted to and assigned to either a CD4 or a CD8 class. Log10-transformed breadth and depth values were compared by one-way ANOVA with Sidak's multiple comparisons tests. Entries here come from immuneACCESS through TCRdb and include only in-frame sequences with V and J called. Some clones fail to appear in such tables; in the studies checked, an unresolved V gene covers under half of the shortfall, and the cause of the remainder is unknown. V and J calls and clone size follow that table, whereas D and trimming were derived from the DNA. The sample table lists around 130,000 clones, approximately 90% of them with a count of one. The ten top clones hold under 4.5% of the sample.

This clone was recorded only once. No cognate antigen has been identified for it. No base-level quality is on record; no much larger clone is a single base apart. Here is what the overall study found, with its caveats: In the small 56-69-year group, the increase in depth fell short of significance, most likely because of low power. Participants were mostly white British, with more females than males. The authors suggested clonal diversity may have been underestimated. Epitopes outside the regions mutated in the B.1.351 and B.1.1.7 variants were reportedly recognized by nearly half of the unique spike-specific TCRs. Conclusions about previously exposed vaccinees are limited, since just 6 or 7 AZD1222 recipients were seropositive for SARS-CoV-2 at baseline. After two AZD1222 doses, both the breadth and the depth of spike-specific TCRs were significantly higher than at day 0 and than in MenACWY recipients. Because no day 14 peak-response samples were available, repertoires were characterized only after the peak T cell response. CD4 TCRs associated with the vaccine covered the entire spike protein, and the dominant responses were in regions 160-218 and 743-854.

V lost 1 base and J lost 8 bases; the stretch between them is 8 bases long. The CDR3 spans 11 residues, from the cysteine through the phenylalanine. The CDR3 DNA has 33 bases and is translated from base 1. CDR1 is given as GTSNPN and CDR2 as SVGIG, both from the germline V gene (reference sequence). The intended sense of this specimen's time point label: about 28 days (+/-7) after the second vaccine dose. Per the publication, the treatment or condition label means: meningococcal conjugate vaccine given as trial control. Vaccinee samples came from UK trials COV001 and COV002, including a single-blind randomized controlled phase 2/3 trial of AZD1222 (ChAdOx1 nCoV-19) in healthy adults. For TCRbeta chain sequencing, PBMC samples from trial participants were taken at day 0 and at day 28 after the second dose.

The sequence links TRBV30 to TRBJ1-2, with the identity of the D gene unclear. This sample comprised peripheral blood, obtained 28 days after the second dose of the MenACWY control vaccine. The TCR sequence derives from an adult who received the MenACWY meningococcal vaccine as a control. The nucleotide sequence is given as TGTGCCTGGAGTGAAGGGTACGGCTACACCTTC. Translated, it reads CAWSEGYGYTF.